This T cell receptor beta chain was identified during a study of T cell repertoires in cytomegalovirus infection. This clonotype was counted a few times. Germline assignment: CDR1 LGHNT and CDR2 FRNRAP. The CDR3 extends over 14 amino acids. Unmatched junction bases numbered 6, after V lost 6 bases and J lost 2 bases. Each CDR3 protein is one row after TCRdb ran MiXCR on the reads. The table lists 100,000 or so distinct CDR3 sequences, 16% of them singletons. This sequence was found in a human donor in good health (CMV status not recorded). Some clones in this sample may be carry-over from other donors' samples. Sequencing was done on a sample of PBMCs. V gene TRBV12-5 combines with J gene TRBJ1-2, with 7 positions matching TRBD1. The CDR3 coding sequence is TGTGCTAGTGGCCTTGTGACAGGGAACTATGGCTACACCTTC. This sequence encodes CASGLVTGNYGYTF.